These 13 T cell receptor beta chains came from one sample sequenced in a study of molecular identifiers for immune sequencing clone quantification (dated by TCRdb to between 2018 and 2020). The protocol used for the library was PCR. This sample was sequenced with an Illumina HiSeq 4000. Starting from the raw public reads, TCRdb applied fastp trimming at Q25, assembled clones with MiXCR and retained in-frame beta chains. Each entry is one CDR3 protein sequence, shown with its most common DNA and genes. For this sample the table gives hundreds of thousands of distinct CDR3 sequences, of which over 20% were detected only once. The ten largest clones take up 0.7% to 0.9% of the sample. Sequencing was done on a sample of naive CD8+ T cells from blood, with Jurkat cell RNA spiked in. In the paper's terms, the cell subset or site label means: FACS-sorted CD8+CD4-CCR7+CD45RA+ naive T cells. These receptors were collected from a human donor in good health. Some libraries in this study had Jurkat cell RNA spiked in.

This clonotype was counted only a few times. V is TRBV5-4 and J is TRBJ2-7; D possibly matches TRBD1 or TRBD2 (5 bases each). The CDR3 contains 13 residues. V shed 4 bases and J shed 2 bases, with 10 bases lying between them. Germline V gene lookup returns CDR1 SGHNT and CDR2 YYREEE (reference sequence). CDR3 DNA: TGTGCCAGCAGCGCCGAGGGACCCTACGAGCAGTACTTC. As protein: CASSAEGPYEQYF. Together with reference TRBV5-4 and TRBJ2-7, the CDR3 gives the full variable domain: ETGVTQSPTHLIKTRGQQVTLRCSSQSGHNTVSWYQQALGQGPQFIFQYYREEENGRGNFPPRFSGLQFPNYSSELNVNALELDDSALYLCASSAEGPYEQYFGPGTRLTVT.

Ten or more counts support this clonotype. The genes are TRBV7-9 and TRBJ1-1, with D tentatively TRBD1 (5 bases). This CDR3 comprises 14 residues. Germline lookup yields CDR1 SEHNR and CDR2 FQNEAQ (reference sequence). V was trimmed by 0 bases and J by 3 bases, leaving 8 bases between them. The CDR3 sequence is CASSLAGEYTEAFF. The CDR3 bases are TGTGCCAGCAGCTTAGCAGGGGAGTACACTGAAGCTTTCTTT.

This rearrangement joins TRBV12-3 or TRBV12-4 to TRBJ2-7, with D possibly being TRBD1 (6 bases). This CDR3 has 17 residues. The V end lost 5 bases, the J end lost 3 bases, and 23 bases lay between the germline ends. In DNA form, the CDR3 reads TGTGCCAGCAGTAGGGGGTATGACGGGGTACTATTCTACGAGCAGTACTTC. Amino acid sequence: CASSRGYDGVLFYEQYF.

This clonotype was observed many times. The chain couples TRBV10-3 to TRBJ2-7; 9 bases fit TRBD2. The CDR3 sequence is 11 residues long. The germline CDR1 and CDR2 sequences are ENHRY and SYGVKD. The junction had 6 bases not matched to a gene; V was cut back by 11 bases and J by 7 bases. The CDR3 loop is CAVASGIEQYF. The CDR3 nucleotides read TGTGCCGTAGCTAGCGGGATAGAGCAGTACTTC.

In regard to this clonotype: Being one base from a much bigger clone, this may be a read error. The J gene is TRBJ2-3, the V gene TRBV7-9; D is perhaps TRBD2 (6 bases). V dropped 5 bases and J dropped 4 bases, with 22 bases sitting between them. The germline V gene has CDR1 SEHNR and CDR2 FQNEAQ (reference sequence). CDR3 length: 17 amino acids. CDR3 sequence (DNA): TGTGCCAGCAGCCCCCCCCGCGGGGTAGACACCGCAGATACGCAGTATTTT. As protein: CASSPPRGVDTADTQYF. The full variable domain, rest sourced from reference TRBV7-9 and TRBJ2-3, is DTGVSQNPRHKITKRGQNVTFRCDPISEHNRLYWYRQTLGQGPEFLTYFQNEAQLEKSRLLSDRFSAERPKGSFSTLEIQRTEQGDSAMYLCASSPPRGVDTADTQYFGPGTRLTVL.

The V call is TRBV7-2, the J call TRBJ2-5; D is uncertain. Trimming stripped 2 bases from V and 2 bases from J, with 18 bases between. The CDR3 consists of 17 residues. Germline CDR1 reads SGHTA; CDR2 reads FQGNSA. The chain's CDR3 is CTSSLKLVYGTQETQYF. In nucleotides, the CDR3 is TGTACCAGCAGCTTAAAATTAGTTTACGGAACACAAGAGACCCAGTACTTC.

Regarding this clonotype: At one of its ends the junction is not consistent with the germline gene, which may arise from a read error. This chain joins TRBV12-3 or TRBV12-4 and TRBJ1-1; the match to TRBD1 covers 8 bases. CDR3 length: 14 amino acids. DNA for the CDR3: TGTGCCAGCAGTCAACAGGACAGGGTTGCTGAAACTTTCTTT. Its translation is CASSQQDRVAETFF.

There are a few counts of this clonotype. Since a much larger clone is just one base distant, this may be a read error. The chain employs TRBV19 and TRBJ2-7; D is ambiguous. Germline V CDR1 and CDR2: LNHDA, SQIVND (reference sequence). The CDR3 is 14 amino acids. CDR3 in amino acids: CASSINSLPHERYF. Here the CDR3 DNA reads TGTGCCAGTAGTATAAACAGCCTGCCCCACGAGCGGTACTTC.

This clonotype has ten or more counts. CDR3 bases: TGTGCCAGCAGTTTATCGGGCCAGGGGTCCGATACGCAGTATTTT. Encoded protein: CASSLSGQGSDTQYF. The chain recombines TRBV28 with TRBJ2-3; tentative D call: TRBD1 (6 bases). Trimming stripped 1 base from V and 6 bases from J, with 14 bases between. The CDR3 extends over 15 amino acids. Per germline, CDR1 MDHEN and CDR2 SYDVKM.

This clonotype was recorded a few times. The rearrangement uses TRBV11-2 and TRBJ2-3; the match to TRBD2 covers 9 bases. V dropped 1 base and J dropped 2; count of bases not matched to a gene: 22. The V gene's germline CDR1 is SGHAT and CDR2 FQNNGV. The CDR3 contains 22 residues. CDR3 coding DNA: TGTGCCAGCAGCTTAGTTGTTAGCGGGGGCAAATCCCACAGCCCGGTCACAGATACGCAGTATTTT. As protein: CASSLVVSGGKSHSPVTDTQYF.

This clonotype was seen repeatedly, ten times or more. The chain combines TRBV6-2 or TRBV6-3 with TRBJ2-7; D is possibly TRBD1 (7 bases). Germline V lookup: CDR1 MNHEY, CDR2 SVGEGT. V was pared by 0 bases and J by 2 bases, with 11 bases between. This CDR3 region has 15 residues. The CDR3 DNA is TGTGCCAGCAGTTACTCGGACAGGAGGGCCTACGAGCAGTACTTC. Protein sequence: CASSYSDRRAYEQYF.

Ten or more counts support this clonotype. The chain combines TRBV6-2 or TRBV6-3 with TRBJ1-5, with a tentative D call TRBD1 (6 bases). Germline V CDR1 and CDR2: MNHEY, SVGEGT. This CDR3 region has 15 residues. Trimming stripped 6 bases from V and 5 bases from J, with 17 bases between. In DNA, the CDR3 is TGTGCCAGCAGCCCGGGACACACCAGTTATCAGCCCCAGCATTTT. This encodes CASSPGHTSYQPQHF.

Details on this clonotype: This may arise from a read error, as a much more abundant clone is one base away. The gene calls are TRBV4-3 and TRBJ1-4; unclear D gene. The CDR3 extends over 14 amino acids. Trimming removed 4 bases from V and 4 bases from J, with 10 bases in between. CDR1 is LGHNA, CDR2 YSLEER, per germline. CDR3 DNA sequence: TGCGCCAGCAGCCGGGAGGGATTTAATGAAAAACTGTTTTTT. It is translated as CASSREGFNEKLFF.